What follows are 4 T cell receptor beta chains derived from one specimen sequenced in a study of T cell responses to AZD1222 COVID-19 vaccine. TCRdb's table, derived via immunoSEQ multiplex PCR, lists solely in-frame clones and lacks some. The sample includes approximately 21,000 clones, 84% seen only once; the top ten take about 15%. The starting material was peripheral blood, obtained 28 days after the second AZD1222 dose. The receptors shown here come from an adult who received the AZD1222 COVID-19 vaccine.

The chain joins TRBV11-2 to TRBJ1-2; D is undetermined. The CDR3 has 13 residues. V shed 2 bases and J shed 0 bases, with 4 bases lying between them. Germline CDR1 SGHAT, CDR2 FQNNGV. DNA for the CDR3: TGTGCCAGCAGCTTAAGTCCTAACTATGGCTACACCTTC. It is translated as CASSLSPNYGYTF.

This sequence joins TRBV29-1 and TRBJ1-6; weak D call: TRBD1 (5 bases). The V end lost 3 bases, the J end lost 5 bases, and 8 bases lay between the germline ends. There are 13 residues in the CDR3. CDR1 is SQVTM and CDR2 is ANQGSEA in the germline V gene. The CDR3 region has the DNA TGCAGCGTTGACTCGGGGGATAATTCACCCCTCCACTTT. Translating gives CSVDSGDNSPLHF.

V and J are TRBV2 and TRBJ2-3; D is ambiguous. CDR1 is SNHLY, CDR2 FYNNEI, per germline. The CDR3 covers 13 residues. V shed 2 bases and J shed 5 bases, with 8 bases lying between them. CDR3 coding DNA: TGTGCCAGCAGTGAATGGTTTGAAGATACGCAGTATTTT. It encodes CASSEWFEDTQYF.

The rearrangement joins TRBV24-1 to TRBJ2-1; 11 nucleotides agree with TRBD1. J was trimmed by 6 bases and V by 5 bases; bases with no gene match: 8. The CDR3 is 16 residues long. In germline, CDR1 is KGHDR, CDR2 SFDVKD. DNA of the CDR3: TGTGCCACCAGTGGCGCAGGACAGGGGGCGACCAATGAGCAGTTCTTC. This encodes CATSGAGQGATNEQFF.